Below are 27 T cell receptor beta chains sequenced from a single sample in a study of blood T cells in healthy people across ages. A second PCR of 7 to 11 cycles used a sample-barcoded 5' primer and a J-beta primer mix. TCRdb re-called the 5' RACE reads with MiXCR, one entry per CDR3 protein. The sample shows 800,000 or so distinct CDR3 sequences, 35% to 50% of them seen only once. Sequencing was performed on blood. Receptors were obtained from a man older than 75 in good health.

This chain uses TRBV12-3 or TRBV12-4 with TRBJ2-1; TRBD2 is a possible D gene (6 bases). The CDR3 spans 13 residues. V was trimmed by 5 bases and J by 11 bases, leaving 16 bases between them. CDR3 region: CASSPRTKNKQFF. The CDR3 region has the DNA TGTGCCAGCAGTCCCAGGACTAAAAATAAGCAGTTCTTC.

V usage is TRBV9 and J usage is TRBJ2-5; 8 bases fit TRBD2. V trimming: 0 bases; J trimming: 5 bases; junction bases outside the gene matches: 3. Germline CDR1 reads SGDLS; CDR2 reads YYNGEE. This CDR3 comprises 14 residues. This CDR3 is CASSVGAGAETQYF. DNA for the CDR3: TGTGCCAGCAGCGTAGGAGCGGGAGCTGAGACCCAGTACTTC.

DNA for the CDR3: TGCAGTGCTAAAAGGGATACCTATGGCTACACCTTC. Protein sequence: CSAKRDTYGYTF. V gene TRBV20-1 combines with J gene TRBJ1-2; D is unresolved. V lost 4 bases and J lost 4, with 10 bases in between. CDR3 length: 12 residues. Per germline, CDR1 DFQATT and CDR2 SNEGSKA (reference sequence).

This rearrangement joins TRBV20-1 to TRBJ2-7, with 9 bases lining up with TRBD2. Germline V CDR1 and CDR2: DFQATT, SNEGSKA (reference sequence). This CDR3 spans 14 amino acids. V dropped 3 bases and J dropped 4; count of bases not matched to a gene: 7. The CDR3 protein is CSASLSGRSYEQYF. For the CDR3, the DNA is TGCAGTGCTAGTTTGAGCGGGAGGTCTTACGAGCAGTACTTC.

This clonotype was counted only a few times. This chain joins TRBV20-1 and TRBJ2-1; weak D call: TRBD2 (6 bases). The V end lost 1 base, the J end lost 0 bases, and 10 bases lay between the germline ends. The CDR3 is 15 amino acids. CDR1 and CDR2 (germline): DFQATT, SNEGSKA (reference sequence). CDR3 coding DNA: TGCAGTGCTAGAGCTGGTAGCGGCTCCTACAATGAGCAGTTCTTC. Translating it yields CSARAGSGSYNEQFF.

The CDR3 sequence: CSAEREGGTGELFF. As DNA, the CDR3 is TGCAGTGCGGAGAGGGAGGGCGGCACCGGGGAGCTGTTTTTT. The V and J genes are TRBV20-1 and TRBJ2-2; 7 bases match TRBD2. The CDR3 covers 14 residues. The V segment lost 6 bases and the J segment 4 bases; nucleotides outside the gene matches: 8. Germline V gene data show CDR1 as DFQATT and CDR2 as SNEGSKA (reference sequence).

This clonotype has more than one count but fewer than ten. This rearrangement joins TRBV9 to TRBJ2-5, with a possible D match to TRBD1 (6 bases). The CDR3 has 12 amino acids. The V end lost 3 bases, the J end lost 13 bases, and 16 bases lay between the germline ends. CDR1 and CDR2 (germline): SGDLS, YYNGEE. The CDR3 DNA reads TGTGCCAGCAGCGAGGGGGACGGACGAACGTACTTC. Its translation: CASSEGDGRTYF.

The chain uses TRBV19 and TRBJ1-6, with D possibly being TRBD1 (6 bases). CDR1 is LNHDA and CDR2 is SQIVND in the germline V gene (reference sequence). This CDR3 has 15 residues. The V and J ends lost 7 bases and 8 bases respectively, with 18 bases between them. CDR3 residues: CASTATGGGYSPLHF. DNA of the CDR3: TGTGCCAGTACGGCGACAGGTGGGGGCTATTCACCCCTCCACTTT. The complete variable domain, with remaining parts taken from reference TRBV19 and TRBJ1-6, reads DGGITQSPKYLFRKEGQNVTLSCEQNLNHDAMYWYRQDPGQGLRLIYYSQIVNDFQKGDIAEGYSVSREKKESFPLTVTSAQKNPTAFYLCASTATGGGYSPLHFGNGTRLTVT.

V is TRBV20-1 and J is TRBJ2-6; weak D call: TRBD1 (5 bases). Between the trimmed V and J ends, which lost 3 bases and 2 bases, there was a span of 14 bases. The CDR3 contains 16 residues. Germline assignment: CDR1 DFQATT and CDR2 SNEGSKA (reference sequence). This CDR3 is CSARKQDSTGANVLTF. The CDR3 nucleotides are TGCAGTGCTAGGAAACAGGATAGTACTGGGGCCAACGTCCTGACTTTC.

The V and J genes are TRBV9 and TRBJ2-5; D is unresolved. V gave up 0 bases and J gave up 2 bases, with 8 bases separating them. CDR1 and CDR2 from the germline V gene are SGDLS and YYNGEE. CDR3 length: 14 amino acids. CDR3 amino acids: CASSVGDTQETQYF. The DNA of the CDR3 is TGTGCCAGCAGCGTAGGAGACACACAAGAGACCCAGTACTTC. Full variable domain (remainder filled in from reference TRBV9 and TRBJ2-5): DSGVTQTPKHLITATGQRVTLRCSPRSGDLSVYWYQQSLDQGLQFLIQYYNGEERAKGNILERFSAQQFPDLHSELNLSSLELGDSALYFCASSVGDTQETQYFGPGTRLLVL.

This clonotype appeared a few times. The genes are TRBV12-3 or TRBV12-4 and TRBJ1-4; possible D gene TRBD1, 5 bases. Trimming pared 8 bases from V and 5 bases from J, leaving 15 bases between. The CDR3 is 14 amino acids. The CDR3 region is CASGGGGFNEKLFF. Here the CDR3 DNA reads TGTGCCAGCGGGGGTGGGGGATTCAATGAAAAACTGTTTTTT.

CDR3 sequence: CASSHIAGGHGEQYF. CDR3 sequence (DNA): TGTGCCAGCAGCCACATAGCGGGAGGGCACGGCGAGCAGTACTTC. The chain has TRBV7-8 and TRBJ2-7; TRBD2 aligns across 11 bases. Germline V gives CDR1 SGHVS, CDR2 FQNEAQ. V lost 5 bases to trimming and J lost 6 bases; unmatched junction nucleotides: 9. CDR3 length: 15 amino acids.

The table lists this clonotype with a few counts. The chain couples TRBV20-1 to TRBJ2-7; 11 nucleotides agree with TRBD2. The length of the CDR3 is 14 residues. CDR1 DFQATT and CDR2 SNEGSKA come from the germline V gene (reference sequence). Unmatched junction bases numbered 5, after V lost 3 bases and J lost 4 bases. For the CDR3, the DNA is TGCAGTGCTAGGCGAATAGCGGGAGGGTACGAGCAGTACTTC. This codes for CSARRIAGGYEQYF.

This clonotype was observed once. The gene calls are TRBV6-1 and TRBJ2-1, with 10 nucleotides matching TRBD2. From germline, CDR1 is MNHNS and CDR2 SASEGT. The CDR3 has 15 residues. Losses at the gene ends were 3 bases for V and 9 bases for J; bases not matched to a gene: 8. CDR3 nucleotide sequence: TGTGCCAGCAGTGATTTAAGCGGGAGGGCCGGTGAGCAGTTCTTC. This gives the protein CASSDLSGRAGEQFF.

This clonotype appeared once. The chain combines TRBV28 with TRBJ2-5; 7 bases agree with TRBD1. CDR1 is MDHEN, CDR2 SYDVKM, per germline. J lost 5 bases, V lost 4 bases, and 10 bases had no gene match. CDR3 size: 15 residues. CDR3 DNA sequence: TGTGCCAGCAGTTCTGAGGGGGCGAAGCGGGAGACCCAGTACTTC. Amino acids: CASSSEGAKRETQYF.

The chain recombines TRBV29-1 with TRBJ1-2; no clear D gene. V lost 3 bases and J 4 bases, leaving 9 bases between the germline ends. This CDR3 region has 12 residues. The germline V gene encodes CDR1 SQVTM and CDR2 ANQGSEA. The CDR3 sequence: CSVEGNGYGYTF. The CDR3 DNA reads as TGCAGCGTTGAGGGGAATGGCTATGGCTACACCTTC.

CDR3 region: CASSLVADTEAFF. As DNA, the CDR3 is TGCGCCAGCAGCTTGGTGGCAGACACTGAAGCTTTCTTT. This chain uses TRBV5-1 with TRBJ1-1; D gene uncertain. This CDR3 region has 13 residues. From germline, CDR1 is SGHRS and CDR2 YFSETQ. V shed 0 bases and J shed 3 bases, with 6 bases lying between them.

The sample holds a few counts of this clonotype. J is TRBJ2-3 and V is TRBV2; weak D call: TRBD2 (5 bases). The CDR3 length is 13 residues. CDR1 is SNHLY, CDR2 FYNNEI, per germline. V dropped 5 bases and J dropped 2 bases, with 8 bases sitting between them. The CDR3 region is CASSRRPTDTQYF. In DNA form, the CDR3 reads TGTGCCAGCAGTCGGAGGCCCACAGATACGCAGTATTTT.

This clonotype was detected many times. The CDR3 region is CSAEGALDAVEGSEQYF. In DNA, the CDR3 is TGCAGTGCTGAAGGGGCCCTTGACGCGGTCGAGGGAAGCGAGCAGTACTTC. This rearrangement joins TRBV20-1 to TRBJ2-7, with D possibly being TRBD1 or TRBD2 (5 bases each). Germline V gene sequence: CDR1 DFQATT, CDR2 SNEGSKA (reference sequence). The CDR3 totals 17 residues. Deletions cut 5 bases from V and 6 bases from J, with 29 bases between.

The V gene is TRBV27, the J gene TRBJ1-4, with no clear D. Germline assignment: CDR1 MNHEY and CDR2 SMNVEV (reference sequence). This CDR3 is 12 amino acids long. The V end lost 6 bases, the J end lost 8 bases, and 10 bases lay between the germline ends. The CDR3 spells CASRRASEKLFF. CDR3 bases: TGTGCCAGCAGGAGAGCAAGCGAAAAACTGTTTTTT.

This clonotype was observed at least ten times. The rearrangement joins TRBV12-3 or TRBV12-4 to TRBJ2-5; D might be TRBD1 (5 bases). The CDR3 length is 17 residues. The V and J ends lost 0 bases and 2 bases respectively, with 16 bases between them. The CDR3 sequence: CASSLARFTGRQETQYF. The CDR3 bases are TGTGCCAGCAGTTTAGCACGATTTACAGGACGTCAAGAGACCCAGTACTTC.

Points on this clonotype: At one boundary the junction diverges from the germline segment, which might be a read error. This rearrangement joins TRBV7-8 to TRBJ1-1; TRBD1 agrees at 8 bases. Germline V gene data show CDR1 as SGHVS and CDR2 as FQNEAQ. This CDR3 spans 14 amino acids. The CDR3 spells CASGPRTGSTGAFF. The CDR3 DNA sequence: TGTGCCAGCGGCCCGCGGACAGGGTCCACTGGAGCTTTCTTT.

About this clonotype itself: Since a much larger clone is just one base distant, this may be a read error. The chain recombines TRBV24-1 with TRBJ2-1, with 9 bases aligning to TRBD1. The CDR3 spans 13 residues. Germline V gene lookup returns CDR1 KGHDR and CDR2 SFDVKD. The CDR3 here is CTTSSWTGDEQFF. The CDR3 DNA follows: TGTACCACCAGTTCTTGGACAGGGGATGAGCAGTTCTTC.

A few counts support this clonotype. The genes are TRBV12-3 or TRBV12-4 and TRBJ2-3, with 14 bases that match TRBD2. CDR3 length equals 17 residues. The V segment lost 4 bases and the J segment 7 bases; nucleotides outside the gene matches: 10. The CDR3 loop reads CASSSSGTSGRFYTQYF. The CDR3 DNA sequence: TGTGCCAGCAGTTCGTCCGGGACTAGCGGGAGATTCTATACGCAGTATTTT.

The chain combines TRBV6-5 with TRBJ2-1; 10 nucleotides agree with TRBD1. CDR3 length equals 16 residues. With 0 bases clipped from V and 7 bases from J, the junction kept 6 bases outside the gene matches. Per the germline V gene, CDR1 is MNHEY and CDR2 is SVGAGI. As DNA, the CDR3 is TGTGCCAGCAGTTACTCGGGACAGGGGAATGGGAATGAGCAGTTCTTC. Amino acid sequence: CASSYSGQGNGNEQFF.

This clonotype showed up just a few times. The rearrangement uses TRBV7-9 and TRBJ2-1; 8 nucleotides agree with TRBD2. From germline, CDR1 is SEHNR and CDR2 FQNEAQ (reference sequence). The CDR3 totals 14 residues. The V segment lost 4 bases and the J segment 7 bases; nucleotides outside the gene matches: 6. This chain's CDR3 is CASSSGLATNEQFF. DNA of the CDR3: TGTGCCAGCAGCTCAGGACTAGCCACGAATGAGCAGTTCTTC.

The V gene is TRBV12-3 or TRBV12-4, the J gene TRBJ2-7; 8 bases align to TRBD1. This CDR3 contains 13 residues. The V gene end was trimmed by 6 bases and the J gene end by 4 bases; junction bases not matched to a gene: 5. The CDR3 sequence: CASSFRQGYEQYF. The CDR3, as DNA: TGTGCCAGCAGCTTCAGACAGGGGTACGAGCAGTACTTC.